The rows below give T cell receptor beta chains drawn from one sample of a study of T cell repertoires in cytomegalovirus infection. The antigens these receptors bind are not known. TCRdb re-analysed the reads in MiXCR, keeping a single row per CDR3 protein. The sample consists of fewer than 950,000 distinct CDR3 sequences, 30% to 35% of them appearing once. The sample was cultured CD8+ T cells from PBMCs, taken from culture after CMV antigen stimulation. These receptor sequences come from a human donor in good health (CMV status not recorded). Some clones in this sample may be carry-over from other donors' samples. The CDR3 runs from the conserved cysteine through the conserved F or W. A D gene is named only where the DNA matches it firmly. The size entry is marked missing in some rows and otherwise reads once, few, many or a size class.

d_call: .
v_call: TRBV2
j_call: TRBJ2-5
clone_size: .
cdr3_nt: TGTGCCAGCAGTGCCCGGATAGGGGAGACCCAGTACTTC
cdr3_aa: CASSARIGETQYF

d_call: .
v_call: TRBV9
j_call: TRBJ1-1
clone_size: once
cdr3_nt: TGTGCCAGCAGCGTTTTACAGGGCGGTACTGAAGCTTTCTTT
cdr3_aa: CASSVLQGGTEAFF

d_call: .
v_call: TRBV12-3/TRBV12-4
j_call: TRBJ1-5
clone_size: .
cdr3_nt: TGTGCCAGCAGTTTAACTGAGGGGCAGGGAAGCAATCAGCCCCAGCATTTT
cdr3_aa: CASSLTEGQGSNQPQHF

d_call: TRBD2
v_call: TRBV29-1
j_call: TRBJ2-3
clone_size: .
cdr3_nt: TGCAGCGTTGATCCCGCTAGCGGGGGGGTAGATACGCAGTATTTT
cdr3_aa: CSVDPASGGVDTQYF

d_call: TRBD1
v_call: TRBV9
j_call: TRBJ2-1
clone_size: .
cdr3_nt: TGTGCCAGCAGCCCCGCTTACGGGACAGGGGACAATGAGCAGTTCTTC
cdr3_aa: CASSPAYGTGDNEQFF

d_call: TRBD2
v_call: TRBV7-6
j_call: TRBJ2-7
clone_size: .
cdr3_nt: TGTGCCAGCAGCTTTGGGGGGGGGTTATACGAGCAGTACTTC
cdr3_aa: CASSFGGGLYEQYF

d_call: TRBD1
v_call: TRBV6-1
j_call: TRBJ1-5
clone_size: .
cdr3_nt: TGTGCCAGCAGTGAACAAGGGACAGGGGGCAGGTTGCCCCAGCATTTT
cdr3_aa: CASSEQGTGGRLPQHF

d_call: TRBD1
v_call: TRBV20-1
j_call: TRBJ1-1
clone_size: .
cdr3_nt: TGCAGTGCTGAATGGATGGGGACAGCCTTGAACACTGAAGCTTTCTTT
cdr3_aa: CSAEWMGTALNTEAFF

d_call: TRBD1
v_call: TRBV12-3/TRBV12-4
j_call: TRBJ1-2
clone_size: .
cdr3_nt: TGTGCCAGCAGTGTAGGGGGCGAGGGCTACACCTTC
cdr3_aa: CASSVGGEGYTF

d_call: TRBD1
v_call: TRBV9
j_call: TRBJ2-1
clone_size: .
cdr3_nt: TGTGCCAGCAGCCTTTCCCGGGACAGCACCTACAATGAGCAGTTCTTC
cdr3_aa: CASSLSRDSTYNEQFF

d_call: .
v_call: TRBV6-6
j_call: TRBJ1-1
clone_size: .
cdr3_nt: TGTGCCAGCAGTTACGTAGGCCCTATGAACACTGAAGCTTTCTTT
cdr3_aa: CASSYVGPMNTEAFF

d_call: TRBD1
v_call: TRBV5-1
j_call: TRBJ1-2
clone_size: .
cdr3_nt: TGCGCCAGCAGCTTGAGGAAGGGGGCCGATGGCTACACCTTC
cdr3_aa: CASSLRKGADGYTF

d_call: .
v_call: TRBV7-2
j_call: TRBJ2-1
clone_size: many
cdr3_nt: TGTGCCAGCAGCCCCTCGTCGGCTATTGAGCAGTTCTTC
cdr3_aa: CASSPSSAIEQFF

d_call: TRBD1
v_call: TRBV12-5
j_call: TRBJ2-5
clone_size: .
cdr3_nt: TGTGCTAGTGGGGCTCCGGGACAGGTGGTCTACAATGAGCAGTACTTC
cdr3_aa: CASGAPGQVVYNEQYF

d_call: .
v_call: TRBV7-9
j_call: TRBJ1-4
clone_size: .
cdr3_nt: TGTGCCAGCAGCCCCGCGTTGTCTGTTAATGAAAAACTGTTTTTT
cdr3_aa: CASSPALSVNEKLFF

d_call: TRBD1
v_call: TRBV11-2
j_call: TRBJ1-3
clone_size: .
cdr3_nt: TGTGCCAGCAGCTTAGTTCAGGGGGCGAACACCATATATTTT
cdr3_aa: CASSLVQGANTIYF

d_call: .
v_call: TRBV25-1
j_call: TRBJ1-4
clone_size: .
cdr3_nt: TGTGCCAGCAGTGTTACGGGGGGCCTACATACGACTAATGAAAAACTGTTTTTT
cdr3_aa: CASSVTGGLHTTNEKLFF

d_call: TRBD1
v_call: TRBV7-9
j_call: TRBJ2-1
clone_size: .
cdr3_nt: TGTGCCAGCAGCTTAGGACAGGGGATGTACAATGAGCAGTTCTTC
cdr3_aa: CASSLGQGMYNEQFF

d_call: .
v_call: TRBV7-6
j_call: TRBJ1-6
clone_size: few
cdr3_nt: TGTGCCAGCAGCTTAGGGAGGGGACTCGATTCACCCCTCCACTTT
cdr3_aa: CASSLGRGLDSPLHF

d_call: TRBD1
v_call: TRBV27
j_call: TRBJ1-1
clone_size: few
cdr3_nt: TGTGCCAGCAGTCCATCGACAGGGGACGGGGGGATGGGTCCCGACACTGAAGCTTTCTTT
cdr3_aa: CASSPSTGDGGMGPDTEAFF

d_call: .
v_call: TRBV7-9
j_call: TRBJ2-5
clone_size: .
cdr3_nt: TGTGCCAGCAGCTCGTCCGTACTAGAAAGGGAGACCCAGTACTTC
cdr3_aa: CASSSSVLERETQYF

d_call: .
v_call: TRBV28
j_call: TRBJ2-1
clone_size: few
cdr3_nt: TGTGCCAGCAGCATTCTGGGGTCAGTCTACAATGAGCAGTTCTTC
cdr3_aa: CASSILGSVYNEQFF

d_call: .
v_call: TRBV7-6
j_call: TRBJ1-5
clone_size: few
cdr3_nt: TGTGCCAGCAGCCCCCTAGCCGCCGGTGATCAGCCCCAGCATTTT
cdr3_aa: CASSPLAAGDQPQHF

d_call: .
v_call: TRBV20-1
j_call: TRBJ2-7
clone_size: few
cdr3_nt: TGCAGTGCCCATTCTGTCTCCCTGGGTTTATACGAGCAGTACTTC
cdr3_aa: CSAHSVSLGLYEQYF

d_call: .
v_call: TRBV7-9
j_call: TRBJ1-1
clone_size: .
cdr3_nt: TGTGCCAGCAGCTTTTCAGCTATCGCTGAAGCTTTCTTT
cdr3_aa: CASSFSAIAEAFF

d_call: .
v_call: TRBV6-1
j_call: TRBJ1-5
clone_size: .
cdr3_nt: TGTGCCAGCAGTGAAGCGGGGATTAGCAATCAGCCCCAGCATTTT
cdr3_aa: CASSEAGISNQPQHF

d_call: .
v_call: TRBV7-6
j_call: TRBJ1-5
clone_size: .
cdr3_nt: TGTGCCAGCAGCCCCTTAACCCGGTGGGGCAATCAGCCCCAGCATTTT
cdr3_aa: CASSPLTRWGNQPQHF

d_call: .
v_call: TRBV4-1
j_call: TRBJ2-5
clone_size: .
cdr3_nt: TGCACCAGCAGCCAGGGGTTCCGTCAAGAGACCCAGTACTTC
cdr3_aa: CTSSQGFRQETQYF

d_call: .
v_call: TRBV7-6
j_call: TRBJ2-2
clone_size: .
cdr3_nt: TGTGCCAGCAGCTTAGAATACAGGGATACCGGGGAGCTGTTTTTT
cdr3_aa: CASSLEYRDTGELFF

d_call: .
v_call: TRBV7-3
j_call: TRBJ2-1
clone_size: .
cdr3_nt: TGTGCCAGCAGCTTAGCGGCGGAGGGCCTTAATGAGCAGTTCTTC
cdr3_aa: CASSLAAEGLNEQFF

d_call: .
v_call: TRBV4-1
j_call: TRBJ1-2
clone_size: many
cdr3_nt: TGCGCCAGCAGCCAAGAGGCGACACCCTCAGGATATGGCTACACCTTC
cdr3_aa: CASSQEATPSGYGYTF

d_call: .
v_call: TRBV7-2
j_call: TRBJ2-1
clone_size: many
cdr3_nt: TGTGCCAGCAGCTTAGGAACCAGCGCAAGACTCGATGAGCAGTTCTTC
cdr3_aa: CASSLGTSARLDEQFF

d_call: .
v_call: TRBV27
j_call: TRBJ1-5
clone_size: .
cdr3_nt: TGTGCCAGCAGTCCCACGGGACATAACAATCAGCCCCAGCATTTT
cdr3_aa: CASSPTGHNNQPQHF

d_call: .
v_call: TRBV10-1
j_call: TRBJ2-7
clone_size: .
cdr3_nt: TGCGCCAGCAGTGAGAAACCAGAACCAGTACCCTACGAGCAGTACTTC
cdr3_aa: CASSEKPEPVPYEQYF

d_call: .
v_call: TRBV12-3/TRBV12-4
j_call: TRBJ1-1
clone_size: many
cdr3_nt: TGTGCCAGCAGTCCAAGGGTGTATGGGGACACTGAAGCTTTCTTT
cdr3_aa: CASSPRVYGDTEAFF

d_call: .
v_call: TRBV6-1
j_call: TRBJ1-2
clone_size: .
cdr3_nt: TGTGCCAGCAGTGCGAGCAGCAACTATGGCTACACCTTC
cdr3_aa: CASSASSNYGYTF

d_call: .
v_call: TRBV7-9
j_call: TRBJ1-2
clone_size: once
cdr3_nt: TGTGCCAGCGCCTCGGGGACTTATGGCTACACCTTC
cdr3_aa: CASASGTYGYTF

d_call: .
v_call: TRBV11-2
j_call: TRBJ2-3
clone_size: few
cdr3_nt: TGTGCCAGCAGCTTTGTGGGACCGCGGAGAGATACGCAGTATTTT
cdr3_aa: CASSFVGPRRDTQYF

d_call: .
v_call: TRBV7-3
j_call: TRBJ2-3
clone_size: few
cdr3_nt: TGTGCCAGCAGCTCAGACACCGCTTACACAGATACGCAGTATTTT
cdr3_aa: CASSSDTAYTDTQYF

d_call: .
v_call: TRBV7-9
j_call: TRBJ1-2
clone_size: many
cdr3_nt: TGTGCCAGCAGATCGCCCGGGACTGAGAGATATGGCTACACCTTC
cdr3_aa: CASRSPGTERYGYTF

d_call: .
v_call: TRBV7-6
j_call: TRBJ2-2
clone_size: few
cdr3_nt: TGTGCCAGCAGCTGGAGGGGGAGGACCGGGGAGCTGTTTTTT
cdr3_aa: CASSWRGRTGELFF

d_call: TRBD1
v_call: TRBV12-3/TRBV12-4
j_call: TRBJ1-6
clone_size: few
cdr3_nt: TGTGCCAGCAGTCTATTAAGTGGGGCAGGGGGCTGGGACATCTATAATTCACCCCTCCACTTT
cdr3_aa: CASSLLSGAGGWDIYNSPLHF